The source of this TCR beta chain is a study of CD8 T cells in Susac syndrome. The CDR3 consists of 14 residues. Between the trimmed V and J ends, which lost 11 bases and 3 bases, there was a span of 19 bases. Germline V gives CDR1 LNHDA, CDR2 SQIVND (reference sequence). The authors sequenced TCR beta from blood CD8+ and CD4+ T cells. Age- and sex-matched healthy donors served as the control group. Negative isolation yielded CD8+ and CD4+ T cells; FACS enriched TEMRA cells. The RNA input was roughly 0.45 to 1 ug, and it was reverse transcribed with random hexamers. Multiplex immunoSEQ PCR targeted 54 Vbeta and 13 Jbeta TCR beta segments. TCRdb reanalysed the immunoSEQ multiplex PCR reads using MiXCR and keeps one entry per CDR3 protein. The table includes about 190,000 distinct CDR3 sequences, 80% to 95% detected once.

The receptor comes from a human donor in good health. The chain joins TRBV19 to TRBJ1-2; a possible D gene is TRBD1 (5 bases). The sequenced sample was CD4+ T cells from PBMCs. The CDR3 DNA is TGTGCCGGCCGGGGGTCAGGCCGGGACTATGGCTACACCTTC. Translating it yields CAGRGSGRDYGYTF.